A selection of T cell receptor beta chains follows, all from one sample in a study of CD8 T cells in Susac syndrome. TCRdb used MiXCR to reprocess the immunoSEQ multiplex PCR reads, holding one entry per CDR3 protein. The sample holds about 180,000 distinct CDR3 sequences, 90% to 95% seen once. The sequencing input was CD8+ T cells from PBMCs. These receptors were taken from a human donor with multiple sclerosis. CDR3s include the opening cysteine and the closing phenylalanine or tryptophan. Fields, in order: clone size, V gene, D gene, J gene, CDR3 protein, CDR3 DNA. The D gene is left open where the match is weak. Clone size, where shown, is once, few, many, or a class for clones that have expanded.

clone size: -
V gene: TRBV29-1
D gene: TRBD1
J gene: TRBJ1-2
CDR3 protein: CSGAGTGDGHGYTF
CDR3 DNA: TGCAGCGGCGCCGGGACAGGGGATGGGCATGGCTACACCTTC

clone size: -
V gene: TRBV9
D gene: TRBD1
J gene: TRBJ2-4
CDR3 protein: CASSPPGQGKNIQYF
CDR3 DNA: TGTGCCAGCAGCCCCCCTGGACAGGGGAAAAACATTCAGTACTTC

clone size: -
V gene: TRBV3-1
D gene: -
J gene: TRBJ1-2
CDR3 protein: CASSHPSQSLYGYTF
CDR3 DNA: TGTGCCAGCAGCCATCCGAGCCAGTCCCTATATGGCTACACCTTC

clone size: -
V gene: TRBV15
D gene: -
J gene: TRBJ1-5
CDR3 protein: CATSREVRSNQPQHF
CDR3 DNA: TGTGCCACCAGCAGAGAGGTGAGAAGCAATCAGCCCCAGCATTTT

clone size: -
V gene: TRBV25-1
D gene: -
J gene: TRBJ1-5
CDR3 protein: CASSRGGANQPQHF
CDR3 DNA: TGTGCCAGCAGTCGCGGGGGGGCAAATCAGCCCCAGCATTTT

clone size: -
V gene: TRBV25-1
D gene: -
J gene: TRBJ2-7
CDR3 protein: CASSNRPGETNEQYF
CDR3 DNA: TGTGCCAGCAGTAATAGACCGGGGGAGACCAACGAGCAGTACTTC

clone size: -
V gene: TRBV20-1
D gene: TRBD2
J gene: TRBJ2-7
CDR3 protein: CSARDPGGGSYEQYF
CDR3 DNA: TGCAGTGCTAGAGATCCCGGGGGGGGCTCCTACGAGCAGTACTTC

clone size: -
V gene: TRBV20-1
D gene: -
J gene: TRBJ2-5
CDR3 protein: CSAPTGRQETQYF
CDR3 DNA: TGCAGTGCCCCGACAGGCCGTCAAGAGACCCAGTACTTC

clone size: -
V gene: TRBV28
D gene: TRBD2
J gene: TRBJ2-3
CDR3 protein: CASSFVSSGLTDTQYF
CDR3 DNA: TGTGCCAGCAGTTTTGTGTCTAGCGGGTTGACAGATACGCAGTATTTT

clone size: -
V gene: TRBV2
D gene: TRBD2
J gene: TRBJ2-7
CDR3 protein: CASSALAGLAYEQYF
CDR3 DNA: TGTGCCAGCAGTGCACTAGCGGGCTTAGCCTACGAGCAGTACTTC

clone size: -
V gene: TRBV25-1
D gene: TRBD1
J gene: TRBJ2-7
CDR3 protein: CASSVGQVGYEQYF
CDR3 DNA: TGTGCCAGCAGTGTAGGACAGGTGGGTTACGAGCAGTACTTC

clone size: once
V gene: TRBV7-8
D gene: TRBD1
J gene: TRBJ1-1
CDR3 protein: CASSVGQEAFF
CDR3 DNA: TGTGCCAGCAGCGTGGGACAGGAAGCTTTCTTT

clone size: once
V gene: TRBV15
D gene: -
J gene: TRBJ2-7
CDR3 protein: CATSREEQYF
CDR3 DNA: TGTGCCACCAGCAGAGAAGAGCAGTACTTC

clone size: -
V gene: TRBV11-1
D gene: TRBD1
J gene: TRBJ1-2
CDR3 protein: CASSPWDSGSGYTF
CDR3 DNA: TGTGCCAGCAGCCCCTGGGACAGTGGCTCTGGCTACACCTTC

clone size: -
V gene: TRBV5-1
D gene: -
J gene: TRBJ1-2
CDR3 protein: CASSPAGMGYTF
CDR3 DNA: TGCGCCAGCAGCCCAGCAGGTATGGGCTACACCTTC

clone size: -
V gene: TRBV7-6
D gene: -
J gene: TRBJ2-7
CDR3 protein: CASSLGGVREQYF
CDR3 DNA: TGTGCCAGCAGCTTAGGGGGGGTCCGGGAGCAGTACTTC

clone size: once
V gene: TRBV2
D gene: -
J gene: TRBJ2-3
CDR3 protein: CASKALSGSTDTQYF
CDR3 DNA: TGTGCCAGCAAGGCTCTTAGCGGCAGCACAGATACGCAGTATTTT

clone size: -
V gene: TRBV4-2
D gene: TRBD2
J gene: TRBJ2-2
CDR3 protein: CASSQLTSGDTGELFF
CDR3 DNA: TGTGCCAGCAGCCAACTCACTAGCGGAGACACCGGGGAGCTGTTTTTT

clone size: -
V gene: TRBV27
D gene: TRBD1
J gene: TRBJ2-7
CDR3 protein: CASSLRGRDRVNEQYF
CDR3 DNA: TGTGCCAGCAGTTTAAGGGGCCGGGACAGAGTCAACGAGCAGTACTTC

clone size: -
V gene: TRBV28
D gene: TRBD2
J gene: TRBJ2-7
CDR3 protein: CASSLWRAAGAGEQYF
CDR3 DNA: TGTGCCAGCAGTTTATGGAGGGCGGCGGGAGCCGGCGAGCAGTACTTC

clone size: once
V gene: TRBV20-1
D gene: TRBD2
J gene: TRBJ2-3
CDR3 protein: CSAGGLGLATDTQYF
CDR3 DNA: TGCAGTGCTGGTGGACTAGGGTTGGCCACAGATACGCAGTATTTT

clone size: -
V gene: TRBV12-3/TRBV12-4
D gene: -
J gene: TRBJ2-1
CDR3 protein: CASRDEGFAYNEQFF
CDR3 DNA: TGTGCCAGCAGGGACGAGGGGTTCGCCTACAATGAGCAGTTCTTC

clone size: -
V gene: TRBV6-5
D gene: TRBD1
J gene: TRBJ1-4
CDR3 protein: CASSLLGTGHEKLFF
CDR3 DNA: TGTGCCAGCAGTCTTCTCGGGACAGGGCATGAAAAACTGTTTTTT

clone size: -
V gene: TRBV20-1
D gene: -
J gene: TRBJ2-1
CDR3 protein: CSARDPFRGEQFF
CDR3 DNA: TGCAGTGCTAGAGATCCCTTTAGGGGTGAGCAGTTCTTC

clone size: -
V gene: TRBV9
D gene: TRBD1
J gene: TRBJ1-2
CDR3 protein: CASSESGGIGYGYTF
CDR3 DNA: TGTGCCAGCAGCGAATCAGGGGGCATCGGCTATGGCTACACCTTC

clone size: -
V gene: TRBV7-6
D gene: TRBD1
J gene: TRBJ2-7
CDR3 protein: CASSSLDRVNEQYF
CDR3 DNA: TGTGCCAGCAGCTCCCTAGACAGGGTGAACGAGCAGTACTTC

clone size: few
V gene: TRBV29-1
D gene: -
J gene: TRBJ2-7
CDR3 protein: CSVEEGYEQYF
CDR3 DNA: TGCAGCGTTGAGGAGGGCTACGAGCAGTACTTC

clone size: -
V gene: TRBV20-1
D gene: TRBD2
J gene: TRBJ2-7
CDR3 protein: CSARVLGGALREQYF
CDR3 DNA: TGCAGTGCTAGAGTCCTCGGGGGGGCCCTCCGCGAGCAGTACTTC

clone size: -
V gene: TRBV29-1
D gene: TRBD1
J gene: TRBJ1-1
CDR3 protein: CSVEGQVSSEAFF
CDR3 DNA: TGCAGCGTCGAGGGACAGGTTTCTTCTGAAGCTTTCTTT

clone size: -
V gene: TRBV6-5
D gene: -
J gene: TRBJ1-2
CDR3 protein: CATRLGGYTF
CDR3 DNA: TGTGCCACCCGGTTAGGCGGCTACACCTTC

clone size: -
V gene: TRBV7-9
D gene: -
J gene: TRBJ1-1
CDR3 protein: CASTLEPNTEAFF
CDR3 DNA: TGTGCCAGCACCTTGGAGCCGAACACTGAAGCTTTCTTT

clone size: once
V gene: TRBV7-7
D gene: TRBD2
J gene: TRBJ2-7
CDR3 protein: CASSWTSGRARFHEQYF
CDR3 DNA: TGTGCTAGCAGCTGGACTAGCGGGAGGGCCAGGTTCCACGAGCAGTACTTC